This T cell receptor (beta chain) is from a study of T cells expressing NK-cell markers. About the research overall: With respect to HCMV, most of the eight sequenced donors were seropositive, and one was seronegative. Findings of the study overall: Of the CD8+ T cells in about 6 donors, about 1.0-7.0% belonged to dominant NKG2C+ clonotypes.

About this clonotype: Its antigen is currently unknown.

Each CDR3 protein gets one entry in TCRdb, which reprocessed the 5' RACE reads and gives no DNA. The data include under 500,000 distinct CDR3 sequences; the top ten clones carry 7.3%. Specimen: blood T cells: a sorted CD56 or NKG2C T cell subset, CD4+ or CD8+ T cells, or bulk PBMC T cells (not recorded which). This TCR derives from a woman aged 18 to 75 in good health.

This CDR3 is CASGYSAYNEQFF. The J gene is TRBJ2-1, the V gene TRBV27. Germline V lookup: CDR1 MNHEY, CDR2 SMNVEV (reference sequence). The CDR3 runs to 13 residues.